What follows is one TCR beta chain and its context. This entry is derived from a study of T cell changes during pregnancy in multiple sclerosis. Data came from immunoSEQ multiplex PCR; TCRdb stores just in-frame clones and leaves some out. The sample consists of tens of thousands of clones, roughly 94% of them appearing once. Germline V gene lookup returns CDR1 KGHSY and CDR2 FQNENV. V was pared by 0 bases and J by 0 bases, with 12 bases between. The CDR3 is 17 amino acids. The V call is TRBV16, the J call TRBJ2-4; D is undetermined. The source was CD8+ T cells from peripheral blood mononuclear cells, collected before pregnancy. The sequence came from a female donor with multiple sclerosis, enrolled in a pregnancy study. Here the CDR3 reads CASSQSSAGLAKNIQYF. CDR3 bases: TGTGCCAGCAGCCAATCCTCGGCAGGCTTAGCCAAAAACATTCAGTACTTC.